The rows below give T cell receptor beta chains drawn from one sample of a study of T cell repertoires in cytomegalovirus infection. TCRdb reprocessed the reads with MiXCR, giving one entry per CDR3 protein. The sample contains hundreds of thousands of distinct CDR3 sequences, around 9.6% of which appear only once. The sequenced material came from PBMCs. The receptors shown here come from a human donor in good health (CMV status not recorded). Some clones in this sample may be carry-over from other donors' samples. Both conserved end residues are part of each CDR3. A D gene is named only where the DNA matches it firmly. Some rows have no size entry. The others give once, few or many, or a class for an expanded clone.

>TRBJ2-3|TRBV5-6|many|NA
CASSLNIGEADTQYF
TGTGCCAGCAGCCTCAATATCGGGGAGGCAGATACGCAGTATTTT
>TRBJ1-1|TRBV3-1|NA|NA
CASSFRRDRTEAFF
TGTGCCAGCAGCTTCCGAAGGGATAGAACTGAAGCTTTCTTT
>TRBJ1-5|TRBV12-3/TRBV12-4|many|NA
CASSHRAQNQPQHF
TGTGCCAGCAGTCACCGGGCTCAGAATCAGCCCCAGCATTTT
>TRBJ1-4|TRBV4-3|many|TRBD1
CASSQGGTGGSREKLFF
TGCGCCAGCAGCCAAGGAGGGACAGGGGGCTCTAGAGAAAAACTGTTTTTT
>TRBJ2-5|TRBV29-1|many|TRBD2
CSVTRERGETQYF
TGCAGCGTTACTCGAGAGCGGGGTGAGACCCAGTACTTC
>TRBJ2-1|TRBV11-3|few|TRBD2
CASSLVRGSNEQFF
TGTGCCAGCAGCTTAGTGCGGGGGTCAAATGAGCAGTTCTTC
>TRBJ2-2|TRBV5-5|NA|NA
CASSLRVRDSGELFF
TGTGCCAGCAGCTTGCGGGTCAGGGACTCCGGGGAGCTGTTTTTT
>TRBJ1-2|TRBV20-1|NA|NA
CSGSGGILDYGYTF
TGCAGTGGGTCCGGAGGGATCTTAGACTATGGCTACACCTTC
>TRBJ2-3|TRBV10-3|many|TRBD2
CAISERGPQDTQYF
TGTGCCATCAGCGAGCGGGGGCCGCAGGATACGCAGTATTTT
>TRBJ2-3|TRBV2|few|NA
CASSRERGVGTDTQYF
TGTGCCAGCTCTCGGGAGAGGGGGGTTGGCACAGATACGCAGTATTTT